This TCR beta chain emerged from a study of shared clonotypes between healthy human individuals. Naive CD8 cells comprised CD45RO-negative, CCR7-positively selected cells, excluding terminally differentiated effector memory CD45RA+ cells. Sorted-subset replicate PCR reactions were performed with approximately 200 ng DNA, corresponding to roughly 30,000 T cell genomes. Only in-frame clones appear in the TCRdb table, and some are missing; sequencing was by immunoSEQ multiplex PCR. This sample carries about 2.1 million clones, roughly 91% of them seen once, and the ten largest clones take roughly 1.8%. CDR1 is SGHTA and CDR2 is FQGNSA in the germline V gene. Trimming took 2 bases from V and 5 from J, leaving 10 bases between them. There are 14 residues in the CDR3. This clone was picked up one time.

This TCR was sampled from a man younger than 35 in good health. Some clones in this sample may be carry-over from other donors' samples. The chain is built from TRBV7-2 and TRBJ2-1; D may be TRBD2 (5 bases). Sequences were obtained from naive CD8+ T cells from PBMCs. The CDR3 DNA sequence: TGTGCCAGCAGCTTAATGGACTCAAACAATGAGCAGTTCTTC. It translates to CASSLMDSNNEQFF.